These T cell receptor beta chains were read from a single sample in a study of blood T cell repertoires in COVID-19. Only in-frame clones appear in the TCRdb table, and some are missing; sequencing was by immunoSEQ multiplex PCR. The sample includes tens of thousands of clones, 70% to 90% of them seen just once. Sequencing input: peripheral blood. These TCRs come from a woman aged 80 or older with acute or convalescent COVID-19. Each CDR3 is given with its conserved first and last residue. A D gene is named only where the DNA matches it firmly. Not all rows give a size; the values are once, few, many and, for expanded clones, a class.

j_gene,abundance,v_gene,d_gene,CDR3nt,CDR3aa
TRBJ1-1,NA,TRBV15,TRBD1,TGTGCCACCAGCAGGACAGGGGGCTACACTGAAGCTTTCTTT,CATSRTGGYTEAFF
TRBJ2-7,NA,TRBV4-1,TRBD1,TGCGCCAGCAGCCAAGGCCTGTGGGGACAGGGCCCCAAGGAGCAGTACTTC,CASSQGLWGQGPKEQYF
TRBJ1-1,NA,TRBV28,NA,TGTGCCAGCAGTTCCATTGACACTGAAGCTTTCTTT,CASSSIDTEAFF
TRBJ1-1,NA,TRBV13,TRBD1,TGTGCCAGCAGCGACAATATCGACAGGGGGCCGGGCGAAGCTTTCTTT,CASSDNIDRGPGEAFF
TRBJ1-5,once,TRBV4-2,NA,TGTGCCAGCAGCCACGAGGATCAGCCCCAGCATTTT,CASSHEDQPQHF
TRBJ2-7,NA,TRBV16,TRBD2,TGTGCCAGCAGCCAGGTACCGGGGGGGTTACTCGGCGAGCAGTACTTC,CASSQVPGGLLGEQYF
TRBJ2-7,NA,TRBV28,NA,TGTGCCAGCATCCAAGACTCGTCGCAGTACTTC,CASIQDSSQYF
TRBJ2-1,few,TRBV27,NA,TGTGCCAGCAGATCCGCGGGGAGGCACAATGAGCAGTTCTTC,CASRSAGRHNEQFF
TRBJ1-1,NA,TRBV30,NA,TGTGCCTGGAGTGTCACAGGGTTATCGCCTTTCTTT,CAWSVTGLSPFF
TRBJ2-5,NA,TRBV3-1/TRBV3-2,NA,TGTGCCAGCAGCCATCGAGCGGGACAGGCCCCAGGGATCGGACAAGAGACCCAGTACTTC,CASSHRAGQAPGIGQETQYF
TRBJ1-5,NA,TRBV2,NA,TGTGCCAGCAGCCTGGACAGAAGCAATCAGCCCCAGCATTTT,CASSLDRSNQPQHF
TRBJ2-5,NA,TRBV28,TRBD2,TGTGCCAGCAGTTTGACTAGCGCTACACAAGAGACCCAGTACTTC,CASSLTSATQETQYF
TRBJ2-3,NA,TRBV28,NA,TGTGCCAGCAGTCCCCCTGGCCCCGGGGGCACAGATACGCAGTATTTT,CASSPPGPGGTDTQYF
TRBJ2-3,NA,TRBV5-8,NA,TGTGCCAGCAGCTTCTACGGGGTTACCACAGATACGCAGTATTTT,CASSFYGVTTDTQYF
TRBJ2-4,few,TRBV4-1,TRBD2,TGCGCCAGCAGCAAAGGGTCCCTCGCGGGGGGGCGTGACATTCAGTACTTC,CASSKGSLAGGRDIQYF
TRBJ1-2,NA,TRBV19,TRBD1,TGTGCCAGTATCGCCTGGGCCGGGACAGGGTCCTATGGCTACACCTTC,CASIAWAGTGSYGYTF
TRBJ1-4,NA,TRBV28,NA,TGTGCCAGCTTTGGCAGGCCTAATGAAAAACTGTTTTTT,CASFGRPNEKLFF
TRBJ2-6,NA,TRBV11-2,NA,TGTGCCGGCCGCGGCTCTGGGGCCAACGTCCTGACTTTC,CAGRGSGANVLTF
TRBJ1-1,few,TRBV2,NA,TGTGCCAGCAGTGCCCTTGGGGGCTTAAACACTGAAGCTTTCTTT,CASSALGGLNTEAFF
TRBJ2-2,NA,TRBV2,TRBD2,TGTGCCAGCAAAAAACTAGCGGGAGCGAACACCGGGGAGCTGTTTTTT,CASKKLAGANTGELFF
TRBJ2-6,once,TRBV10-1,TRBD2,TGCGCCAGCAGACTCTTAGCGGGGAACTCTGGGGCCAACGTCCTGACTTTC,CASRLLAGNSGANVLTF
TRBJ1-4,NA,TRBV5-4,NA,TGTGCCAGCAGCCTCCAGGGTGGCGGTAATGAAAAACTGTTTTTT,CASSLQGGGNEKLFF
TRBJ2-1,NA,TRBV21-1,NA,TGTGCCAGCAGCCCCCGAACAAGACTAGCGGGCCGCTCCTACAATGAGCAGTTCTTC,CASSPRTRLAGRSYNEQFF
TRBJ1-1,NA,TRBV6-2/TRBV6-3,NA,TGTGCCAGCAGCCCCGGACACGTGGACACTGAAGCTTTCTTT,CASSPGHVDTEAFF
TRBJ1-5,few,TRBV12-3/TRBV12-4,TRBD1,TGTGCCAGCAGCGGGACAGATTTTCAGCCCCAGCATTTT,CASSGTDFQPQHF
TRBJ1-3,NA,TRBV6-1,NA,TGTGCCAGCAGTGAGACGGACAGAACTGGAAACACCATATATTTT,CASSETDRTGNTIYF
TRBJ2-5,NA,TRBV5-1,NA,TGCGCCAGCAGCACCACAGGGCAAGAGACCCAGTACTTC,CASSTTGQETQYF
TRBJ1-6,NA,TRBV19,TRBD1,TGTGCCAGTAAGACAGGGGGCTCCTATAATTCACCCCTCCACTTT,CASKTGGSYNSPLHF
TRBJ2-3,NA,TRBV15,NA,TGTGCCACCAGCAGAGATCTTGACAGGTCTAGCACAGATACGCAGTATTTT,CATSRDLDRSSTDTQYF
TRBJ1-6,NA,TRBV3-1/TRBV3-2,NA,TGTGCCAGCAGCCCGGTGCGGGTGGTTGGATCACCCCTCCACTTT,CASSPVRVVGSPLHF
TRBJ2-7,NA,TRBV19,TRBD1,TGTGCCAGCCACCCCGGACAGGCGGCTCAGGAGCAGTACTTC,CASHPGQAAQEQYF
TRBJ2-7,NA,TRBV7-2,NA,TGTGCCAGCAGCTTAGCCGGGGTTCAAAACGAGCAGTACTTC,CASSLAGVQNEQYF
TRBJ2-7,NA,TRBV16,NA,TGTGCCAGCAGCCCCGGTTCCTACGAGCAGTACTTC,CASSPGSYEQYF
TRBJ1-4,few,TRBV11-2,TRBD1,TGTGCCAGCAGCCGTCCATTCAGGGGGGAAAAACTGTTTTTT,CASSRPFRGEKLFF
TRBJ2-3,NA,TRBV7-9,NA,TGTGCCAGCAGCGCATCTGGTGGCGGGATTAGCACAGATACGCAGTATTTT,CASSASGGGISTDTQYF
TRBJ1-5,NA,TRBV5-5,TRBD1,TGTGCCAGCGACCCCGGGACAGGGTCTCGGGGCAATCAGCCCCAGCATTTT,CASDPGTGSRGNQPQHF
TRBJ2-1,NA,TRBV19,TRBD2,TGTGCCAGTAGCGGGAGGTCCTACAATGAGCAGTTCTTC,CASSGRSYNEQFF
TRBJ2-2,NA,TRBV7-7,NA,TGTGCCAGCAGCTCGACTACCAACACCGGGGAGCTGTTTTTT,CASSSTTNTGELFF
TRBJ2-3,few,TRBV5-1,TRBD2,TGCGCCAGCAGCCGGGGGACTAGCGGGAGGGCCGGTAAGCCCTACACAGATACGCAGTATTTT,CASSRGTSGRAGKPYTDTQYF
TRBJ2-1,NA,TRBV18,NA,TGTGCCAGCTCACCCCTACCACTAGCTGGTGAGCAGTTCTTC,CASSPLPLAGEQFF
TRBJ1-5,NA,TRBV10-2,NA,TGCGCCAGCAGCCCAGGGCTGGGTAATAGCAATCAGCCCCAGCATTTT,CASSPGLGNSNQPQHF
TRBJ2-3,NA,TRBV25-1,TRBD2,TGTGCCAGCAGTGAATTTGAGGGAGGGCGCACAGATACGCAGTATTTT,CASSEFEGGRTDTQYF
TRBJ2-1,NA,TRBV7-9,TRBD2,TGTGCCAGCACCTTAGGGACTAGCGGGAGGTTGGGGGGCGATGAGCAGTTCTTC,CASTLGTSGRLGGDEQFF
TRBJ1-4,NA,TRBV29-1,NA,TGCAGCGTTCAGGCAACTAATGAAAAACTGTTTTTT,CSVQATNEKLFF
TRBJ2-3,NA,TRBV5-1,TRBD2,TGCGCCAGCAGCTTGGGACTAGCGGGAGGAATCACAGATACGCAGTATTTT,CASSLGLAGGITDTQYF
TRBJ2-1,few,TRBV2,TRBD2,TGTGCCAGCATTCTAGCGGACAATGAGCAGTTCTTC,CASILADNEQFF
TRBJ2-1,NA,TRBV4-1,NA,TGCGCCAGCAGCCATCAACCCAGAGGGCTCGAAGGGAGCTCCTACAATGAGCAGTTCTTC,CASSHQPRGLEGSSYNEQFF
TRBJ2-3,NA,TRBV3-1/TRBV3-2,TRBD2,TGTGCCAGCAGCCTTTCGACGGGGGGGCCCTTAGATACGCAGTATTTT,CASSLSTGGPLDTQYF
TRBJ1-5,NA,TRBV7-2,TRBD1,TGTGCCAGCAGCTTATGGGGGACAGGGGGCAGGAGCAATCAGCCCCAGCATTTT,CASSLWGTGGRSNQPQHF
TRBJ1-6,once,TRBV3-1/TRBV3-2,NA,TGTGCCAGCAGCCGAAATGAGGGACACAATAATTCACCCCTCCACTTT,CASSRNEGHNNSPLHF
TRBJ2-7,NA,TRBV19,NA,TGTGCCAGTAGTGCCGAGGGCCGCTACGAGCAGTACTTC,CASSAEGRYEQYF
TRBJ2-2,NA,TRBV5-1,NA,TGCGCCAGCAGCTATGGAACAGCCGGGGAGCTGTTTTTT,CASSYGTAGELFF
TRBJ2-2,NA,TRBV5-1,TRBD2,TGCGCCAGCAGCCCGGGTGCGGGAGGCACCGGGGAGCTGTTTTTT,CASSPGAGGTGELFF
TRBJ2-2,once,TRBV4-1,TRBD2,TGCGCCAGCAGCCAAGATGGCGGGGGTCGGTCGGAGCTGTTTTTT,CASSQDGGGRSELFF